Below, 26 T cell receptor beta chains from the same sample are listed, as sequenced in a study of T cells after posttransplantation cyclophosphamide. The repertoire was sequenced with immunoSEQ multiplex PCR; TCRdb's copy has only in-frame clones and lacks some. Altogether some 53,000 clones are present, roughly 86% being singletons, with the ten largest covering 2.5% to 3%. Sequencing used PBMCs. The receptors shown here come from a man in his thirties or forties with a blood cancer, CMV-positive, and with a related stem cell donor.

This chain links TRBV7-9 with TRBJ1-1; 10 bases map to TRBD1. The CDR3 is 13 residues long. With V trimmed by 8 bases and J by 6 bases, 6 bases remained unmatched. CDR1 and CDR2 (germline): SEHNR, FQNEAQ (reference sequence). The CDR3 nucleotides are TGTGCCAGCGGAGACAGGGGGCAGGCTGAAGCTTTCTTT. Its translation: CASGDRGQAEAFF. The full variable domain, with the rest looked up from reference TRBV7-9 and TRBJ1-1, is DTGVSQNPRHKITKRGQNVTFRCDPISEHNRLYWYRQTLGQGPEFLTYFQNEAQLEKSRLLSDRFSAERPKGSFSTLEIQRTEQGDSAMYLCASGDRGQAEAFFGQGTRLTVV.

The chain is built from TRBV19 and TRBJ1-2; TRBD1 is a possible D gene (6 bases). The CDR3 length is 13 residues. The germline gives CDR1 LNHDA, CDR2 SQIVND (reference sequence). Trimming left V 3 bases short and J 8 bases short, with 13 bases between. This chain's CDR3 is CASSMEGRGGYTF. CDR3 DNA sequence: TGTGCCAGTAGTATGGAAGGCAGGGGAGGCTACACCTTC. Filled out from reference TRBV19 and TRBJ1-2, the complete variable domain reads DGGITQSPKYLFRKEGQNVTLSCEQNLNHDAMYWYRQDPGQGLRLIYYSQIVNDFQKGDIAEGYSVSREKKESFPLTVTSAQKNPTAFYLCASSMEGRGGYTFGSGTRLTVV.

The chain links TRBV7-2 to TRBJ2-3; a weak D match, TRBD2 (5 bases). The CDR3 covers 16 residues. CDR1 and CDR2 (germline): SGHTA, FQGNSA. V was trimmed by 2 bases and J by 1 base, leaving 13 bases between them. In nucleotides, the CDR3 is TGTGCCAGCAGCTTAAACCCGGGGTCAGGCACAGATACGCAGTATTTT. Encoded protein: CASSLNPGSGTDTQYF. Based on the CDR3 plus reference TRBV7-2 and TRBJ2-3, the full variable domain is GAGVSQSPSNKVTEKGKDVELRCDPISGHTALYWYRQSLGQGLEFLIYFQGNSAPDKSGLPSDRFSAERTGGSVSTLTIQRTQQEDSAVYLCASSLNPGSGTDTQYFGPGTRLTVL.

The chain has TRBV14 and TRBJ2-1, with D perhaps matching TRBD2 (5 bases). This CDR3 comprises 14 residues. The germline V gene has CDR1 SGHDN and CDR2 FVKESK. Trimming removed 4 bases at V and 0 bases at J, with 7 bases between. The CDR3 DNA is TGTGCCAGCAGCCCGGACTCCTCCTACAATGAGCAGTTCTTC. Translation: CASSPDSSYNEQFF.

The chain employs TRBV9 and TRBJ1-1, with 7 bases aligning to TRBD1. The CDR3 extends over 15 amino acids. Germline V gene lookup returns CDR1 SGDLS and CDR2 YYNGEE. The ends lost 3 bases at V and 2 bases at J; junction bases unmatched: 7. As DNA, the CDR3 is TGTGCCAGCAGCGCCGACAGGGTGGGAAACACTGAAGCTTTCTTT. This encodes CASSADRVGNTEAFF. The complete variable domain, with remaining parts taken from reference TRBV9 and TRBJ1-1, reads DSGVTQTPKHLITATGQRVTLRCSPRSGDLSVYWYQQSLDQGLQFLIQYYNGEERAKGNILERFSAQQFPDLHSELNLSSLELGDSALYFCASSADRVGNTEAFFGQGTRLTVV.

The chain carries TRBV19 and TRBJ1-2, with D unclear. Per germline, CDR1 LNHDA and CDR2 SQIVND (reference sequence). The CDR3 covers 14 residues. V lost 6 bases and J 2 bases, leaving 13 bases between the germline ends. The DNA of the CDR3 is TGTGCCAGTAGACAAATACCGGGAAACTATGGCTACACCTTC. Protein: CASRQIPGNYGYTF.

The chain is built from TRBV5-4 and TRBJ2-3, with 12 bases aligning to TRBD2. The trim removed 0 bases at V and 4 bases at J, leaving 3 bases unmatched. From germline, CDR1 is SGHNT and CDR2 YYREEE (reference sequence). This CDR3 has 16 residues. This chain's CDR3 is CASSLGTSGTSDTQYF. The CDR3 DNA is TGTGCCAGCAGCTTGGGGACTAGCGGGACGTCAGATACGCAGTATTTT.

This chain uses TRBV9 with TRBJ2-1; 7 nucleotides align to TRBD2. Germline V CDR1 and CDR2: SGDLS, YYNGEE. The V gene end was trimmed by 0 bases and the J gene end by 9 bases; junction bases not matched to a gene: 9. The CDR3 is made up of 15 amino acids. As DNA, the CDR3 is TGTGCCAGCAGCGTAGTAGGCGGGAGTGGAAGTGAGCAGTTCTTC. Translating gives CASSVVGGSGSEQFF.

J is TRBJ2-1 and V is TRBV11-3, with 8 bases that match TRBD2. The J segment lost 1 base and the V segment lost 5 bases, leaving 7 bases of the junction unmatched. Germline V gene sequence: CDR1 SGHNT, CDR2 YENEEA. This CDR3 has 16 residues. The DNA for the CDR3 is TGTGCCAGCAGCACGACCGGGACTAGATCCTACAATGAGCAGTTCTTC. It specifies CASSTTGTRSYNEQFF.

This chain uses TRBV21-1 with TRBJ2-2; TRBD2, the table's D call, was not compared with the DNA. TRBV21-1 is flagged as a pseudogene. The CDR3 extends over 15 amino acids. CDR3 bases: TGTGCCAGCAGCGCAGCGGGAGCTGAGACCGGGGAGCTGTTTTTT. Residues: CASSAAGAETGELFF.

CDR3 protein: CASAPQPQEKLFF. In nucleotides, the CDR3 is TGTGCCAGCGCACCTCAACCCCAGGAAAAACTGTTTTTT. The gene calls are TRBV19 and TRBJ1-4, with D unclear. Trimming pared 9 bases from V and 8 bases from J, leaving 16 bases between. Germline-derived CDR1 and CDR2 are LNHDA and SQIVND (reference sequence). There are 13 residues in the CDR3.

The CDR3 protein is CATLQGSGGELFF. For the CDR3, the DNA is TGTGCCACTTTACAGGGATCGGGCGGGGAGCTGTTTTTT. The chain recombines TRBV6-6 with TRBJ2-2; TRBD1 might be the D (6 bases). V was cut by 10 bases and J by 7 bases, with 16 bases left in between. Looked up from germline, CDR1 is MNHNY and CDR2 is SVGAGI (reference sequence). The CDR3 extends over 13 amino acids.

This clone is termed medium-sized. The V gene is TRBV11-2, the J gene TRBJ1-5; 9 nucleotides agree with TRBD1. This CDR3 region has 16 residues. The V gene end was trimmed by 5 bases and the J gene end by 6 bases; junction bases not matched to a gene: 11. Germline CDR1 reads SGHAT; CDR2 reads FQNNGV. CDR3 residues: CASSDTGTGIAQPQHF. CDR3 in DNA: TGTGCCAGCAGCGATACCGGGACAGGGATCGCTCAGCCCCAGCATTTT. The whole variable domain, remainder taken from reference TRBV11-2 and TRBJ1-5, is EAGVAQSPRYKIIEKRQSVAFWCNPISGHATLYWYQQILGQGPKLLIQFQNNGVVDDSQLPKDRFSAERLKGVDSTLKIQPAKLEDSAVYLCASSDTGTGIAQPQHFGDGTRLSIL.

The V call is TRBV7-2, the J call TRBJ2-7; D is unclear. The ends were cut back, 0 bases at V and 0 bases at J, with 6 bases in the middle. This CDR3 spans 14 amino acids. CDR1 and CDR2 (germline): SGHTA, FQGNSA. The CDR3 sequence is CASSLAQTSYEQYF. CDR3 coding DNA: TGTGCCAGCAGCTTAGCACAGACCTCCTACGAGCAGTACTTC.

The chain links TRBV4-2 to TRBJ2-7; 11 positions agree with TRBD2. Looked up from germline, CDR1 is LGHNA and CDR2 is YNFKEQ. This CDR3 is 15 amino acids long. V shed 0 bases and J 7 bases; nucleotides not matched to a gene: 5. The chain's CDR3 is CASSQDLGLAGEQYF. CDR3 in DNA: TGTGCCAGCAGCCAAGACTTAGGACTAGCGGGTGAGCAGTACTTC.

This sequence joins TRBV7-3 and TRBJ2-7; D uncertain. Germline V lookup: CDR1 SGHTA, CDR2 FQGTGA. CDR3 size: 14 residues. The V and J ends lost 6 bases and 6 bases respectively, with 18 bases between them. The CDR3, as DNA: TGTGCCAGCAGTCCCCCGGTGTCCCTAAGCGAGCAGTACTTC. Amino acids: CASSPPVSLSEQYF.

The chain uses TRBV29-1 and TRBJ2-7; no definite D call. V lost 8 bases to trimming and J lost 3 bases, with 14 bases between them. Germline V lookup: CDR1 SQVTM, CDR2 ANQGSEA. The CDR3 sequence is 12 residues long. DNA of the CDR3: TGCAGCCCCGCCCATACACGCTACGAGCAGTACTTC. This sequence encodes CSPAHTRYEQYF.

V is TRBV4-2 and J is TRBJ2-7; a weak D match, TRBD1 (5 bases). V was cut by 4 bases and J by 4 bases, with 14 bases left in between. The CDR3 extends over 14 amino acids. Germline assignment: CDR1 LGHNA and CDR2 YNFKEQ. CDR3 nucleotides: TGTGCCAGCAGCCCCAACGCAGGGTCATACGAGCAGTACTTC. It translates to CASSPNAGSYEQYF.

V usage is TRBV15 and J usage is TRBJ2-3, with 14 bases that match TRBD2. The CDR3 covers 18 residues. The ends lost 5 bases at V and 4 bases at J; junction bases unmatched: 11. Germline V gene data show CDR1 as LNHNV and CDR2 as YYDKDF (reference sequence). This CDR3 reads CATSDRTSGRYRADTQYF. CDR3 DNA: TGTGCCACCAGCGATCGGACTAGCGGGAGGTATCGTGCAGATACGCAGTATTTT.

This clone was counted between two and nine times. The chain carries TRBV18 and TRBJ2-7; 9 nucleotides line up with TRBD1. J lost 5 bases, V lost 1 base, and 6 bases had no gene match. CDR3 size: 15 residues. Germline CDR1 KGHSH, CDR2 LQKENI. This chain's CDR3 is CASSPRATGGDEQYF. The CDR3 nucleotides are TGTGCCAGCTCACCACGGGCGACAGGGGGAGACGAGCAGTACTTC. The whole variable domain, filled in from reference TRBV18 and TRBJ2-7, reads NAGVMQNPRHLVRRRGQEARLRCSPMKGHSHVYWYRQLPEEGLKFMVYLQKENIIDESGMPKERFSAEFPKEGPSILRIQQVVRGDSAAYFCASSPRATGGDEQYFGPGTRLTVT.

The rearrangement joins TRBV7-6 to TRBJ2-3; 12 bases map to TRBD2. J was trimmed by 1 base and V by 4 bases; bases with no gene match: 3. CDR1 is SGHVS, CDR2 FNYEAQ, per germline. The CDR3 length is 16 residues. CDR3 residues: CASSWRLAGGTDTQYF. The CDR3 bases are TGTGCCAGCAGCTGGCGACTAGCGGGAGGCACAGATACGCAGTATTTT.

Only a few counts were recorded for this clone. The genes are TRBV7-9 and TRBJ2-1; a weak D match, TRBD2 (5 bases). CDR1 SEHNR and CDR2 FQNEAQ come from the germline V gene (reference sequence). The V gene lost 5 bases and the J gene lost 1 base, with 12 bases spanning the gap. The CDR3 sequence is 15 residues long. CDR3 coding DNA: TGTGCCAGCAGCCCCTTAGCGTCATCCTACAATGAGCAGTTCTTC. Residues: CASSPLASSYNEQFF.

This chain joins TRBV7-2 and TRBJ2-3; TRBD1 is a possible D gene (5 bases). V was shortened by 2 bases and J by 4 bases, with 10 bases between the two germline ends. Per germline, CDR1 SGHTA and CDR2 FQGNSA. CDR3 length: 14 amino acids. As DNA, the CDR3 is TGTGCCAGCAGCTTACAGGGTTCCGCAGATACGCAGTATTTT. This translates into CASSLQGSADTQYF.

This clone was counted a single time. A read error may produce the germline difference seen at one junction end. The gene calls are TRBV6-5 and TRBJ1-3; 9 bases are a match to TRBD1. The CDR3 spans 16 residues. Per germline, CDR1 MNHEY and CDR2 SVGAGI. CDR3 amino acids: CVSSYSRTGAGNTIYF. The CDR3 region has the DNA TGTGTCAGCAGTTACTCGAGGACAGGGGCTGGAAACACCATATATTTT.

V and J are TRBV6-5 and TRBJ2-7; 12 bases agree with TRBD2. This CDR3 region has 15 residues. In germline, CDR1 is MNHEY, CDR2 SVGAGI. The junction had 10 bases not matched to a gene; V was cut back by 6 bases and J by 7 bases. The CDR3 sequence is CASSYTSGRLGEQYF. DNA of the CDR3: TGTGCCAGCAGCTACACTAGCGGGAGGCTTGGGGAGCAGTACTTC.

This chain uses TRBV7-2 with TRBJ2-2; 7 bases align to TRBD1. The CDR3 sequence is 16 residues long. Unmatched junction bases numbered 7, after V lost 0 bases and J lost 6 bases. CDR1 is SGHTA and CDR2 is FQGNSA in the germline V gene. The DNA for the CDR3 is TGTGCCAGCAGCTTAGCGTATAGGGGGCGGTCCGGGGAGCTGTTTTTT. Translating gives CASSLAYRGRSGELFF.